This is a list of T cell receptor beta chains from one sample in a study of cytomegalovirus exposure and HLA in healthy donors. Some clones are missing from TCRdb's copy, which holds only in-frame ones; the method was immunoSEQ multiplex PCR. The data hold around 130,000 clones, with roughly 80% observed a single time. Sequencing was done on a sample of PBMCs. These receptors were obtained from a woman in her 40s in good health and CMV-seronegative. The CDR3 runs from the conserved cysteine through the conserved F or W. D genes are given only for firm matches.

j_gene: TRBJ2-1; d_gene: TRBD2; v_gene: TRBV7-3; CDR3nt: TGTGCCAGCAGCTTAGCTAGCGGGGGAGTCAGTGAGCAGTTCTTC; CDR3aa: CASSLASGGVSEQFF
j_gene: TRBJ2-5; d_gene: TRBD2; v_gene: TRBV5-4; CDR3nt: TGTGCCAGCAGCTTGGGCGGCCTAGCGGGGCAAGAGACCCAGTACTTC; CDR3aa: CASSLGGLAGQETQYF
j_gene: TRBJ2-2; d_gene: TRBD1; v_gene: TRBV18; CDR3nt: TGTGCCAGCCGCGGGACAGGGGATTCCGGGGAGCTGTTTTTT; CDR3aa: CASRGTGDSGELFF
j_gene: TRBJ1-2; d_gene: TRBD1; v_gene: TRBV5-5; CDR3nt: TGTGCCAGCAGACAGACAGGGGGCCTTGGCTACACCTTC; CDR3aa: CASRQTGGLGYTF
j_gene: TRBJ1-5; d_gene: TRBD1; v_gene: TRBV6-1; CDR3nt: TGTGCCAGCAGGGGGACAGGGGCAAATCAGCCCCAGCATTTT; CDR3aa: CASRGTGANQPQHF
j_gene: TRBJ2-7; d_gene: TRBD1; v_gene: TRBV19; CDR3nt: TGTGCCAGTAGTACCCGGGACAGCACCTACGAGCAGTACTTC; CDR3aa: CASSTRDSTYEQYF
j_gene: TRBJ2-3; d_gene: NA; v_gene: TRBV4-2; CDR3nt: TGTGCCAGCAGCCCCCAGTGGCCTCCAGATACGCAGTATTTT; CDR3aa: CASSPQWPPDTQYF
j_gene: TRBJ1-6; d_gene: TRBD1; v_gene: TRBV19; CDR3nt: TGTGCCAGTAGCCTACAGGGGAAGGGTTCACCCCTCCACTTT; CDR3aa: CASSLQGKGSPLHF
j_gene: TRBJ2-3; d_gene: NA; v_gene: TRBV6-4; CDR3nt: TGTGCCAGCAGCGCGGACACGATCGCTAGCACAGATACGCAGTATTTT; CDR3aa: CASSADTIASTDTQYF
j_gene: TRBJ1-1; d_gene: NA; v_gene: TRBV4-1; CDR3nt: TGCGCCAGCAGCCAAATCGGCAGGACAATCACTGAAGCTTTCTTT; CDR3aa: CASSQIGRTITEAFF